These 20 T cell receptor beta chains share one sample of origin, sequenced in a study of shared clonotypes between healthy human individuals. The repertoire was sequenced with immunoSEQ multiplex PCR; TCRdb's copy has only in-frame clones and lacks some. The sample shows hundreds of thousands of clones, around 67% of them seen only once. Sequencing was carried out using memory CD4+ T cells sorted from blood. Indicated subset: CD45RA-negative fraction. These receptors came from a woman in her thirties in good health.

CDR3 loop: CASSYSQGSDTQYF. The CDR3 DNA sequence: TGTGCCAGCAGTTACTCACAGGGGTCAGATACGCAGTATTTT. The chain recombines TRBV6-6 with TRBJ2-3, with 7 bases identical to TRBD1. Germline values: CDR1 MNHNY, CDR2 SVGAGI (reference sequence). The CDR3 loop spans 14 amino acids. Trimming cost V 0 bases and J 4 bases; bases outside gene matches: 1.

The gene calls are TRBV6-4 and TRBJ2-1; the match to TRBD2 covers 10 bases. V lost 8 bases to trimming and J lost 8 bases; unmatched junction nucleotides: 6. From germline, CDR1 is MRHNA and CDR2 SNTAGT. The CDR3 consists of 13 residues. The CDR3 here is CASEREGPDEQFF. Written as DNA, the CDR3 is TGTGCCAGCGAGCGGGAGGGCCCTGATGAGCAGTTCTTC.

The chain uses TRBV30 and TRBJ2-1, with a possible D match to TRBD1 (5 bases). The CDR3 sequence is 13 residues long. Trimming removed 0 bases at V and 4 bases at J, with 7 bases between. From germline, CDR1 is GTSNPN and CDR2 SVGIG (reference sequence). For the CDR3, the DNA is TGTGCCTGGAGTGTAGGGGTTTACAATGAGCAGTTCTTC. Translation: CAWSVGVYNEQFF.

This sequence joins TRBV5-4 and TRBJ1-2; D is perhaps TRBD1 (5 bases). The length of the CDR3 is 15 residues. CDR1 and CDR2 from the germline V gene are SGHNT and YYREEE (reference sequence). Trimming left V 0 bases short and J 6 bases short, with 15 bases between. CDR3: CASSLVGGRADGYTF. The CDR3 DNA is TGTGCCAGCAGCTTGGTTGGGGGGAGAGCCGATGGCTACACCTTC. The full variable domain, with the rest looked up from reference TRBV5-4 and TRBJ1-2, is ETGVTQSPTHLIKTRGQQVTLRCSSQSGHNTVSWYQQALGQGPQFIFQYYREEENGRGNFPPRFSGLQFPNYSSELNVNALELDDSALYLCASSLVGGRADGYTFGSGTRLTVV.

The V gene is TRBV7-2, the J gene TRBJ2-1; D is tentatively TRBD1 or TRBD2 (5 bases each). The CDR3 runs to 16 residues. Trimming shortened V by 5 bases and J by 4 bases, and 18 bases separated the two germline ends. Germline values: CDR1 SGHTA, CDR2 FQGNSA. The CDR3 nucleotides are TGTGCCAGCAGCCCGACGGGGCAAATACCTTACAATGAGCAGTTCTTC. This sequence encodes CASSPTGQIPYNEQFF.

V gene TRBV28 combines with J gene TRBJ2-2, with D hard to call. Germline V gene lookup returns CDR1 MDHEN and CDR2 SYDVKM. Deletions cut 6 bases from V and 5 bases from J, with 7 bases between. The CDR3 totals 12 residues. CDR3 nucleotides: TGTGCCAGCAGCACAGTTACCGGGGAGCTGTTTTTT. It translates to CASSTVTGELFF.

The CDR3 protein is CASSTNSDGGRNYGYTF. As DNA, the CDR3 is TGTGCCAGCAGTACCAACTCCGACGGGGGGAGAAACTATGGCTACACCTTC. The rearrangement links TRBV28 to TRBJ1-2; tentative D call: TRBD1 (5 bases). The germline CDR1 and CDR2 sequences are MDHEN and SYDVKM. Trimming pared 5 bases from V and 2 bases from J, leaving 21 bases between. The CDR3 spans 17 residues.

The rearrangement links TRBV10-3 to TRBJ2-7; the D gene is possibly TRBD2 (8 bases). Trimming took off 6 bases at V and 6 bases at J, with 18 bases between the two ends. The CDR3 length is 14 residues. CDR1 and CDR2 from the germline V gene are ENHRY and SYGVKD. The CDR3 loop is CAISGGETGSEQYF. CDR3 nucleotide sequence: TGTGCCATCAGCGGGGGGGAGACAGGGTCCGAGCAGTACTTC.

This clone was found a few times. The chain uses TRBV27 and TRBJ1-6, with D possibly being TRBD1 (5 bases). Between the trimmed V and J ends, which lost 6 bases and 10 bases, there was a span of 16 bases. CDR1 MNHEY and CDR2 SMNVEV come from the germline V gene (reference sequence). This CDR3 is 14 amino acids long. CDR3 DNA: TGTGCCAGCAGCAGGGACTCCCGGCCCTCACCCCTCCACTTT. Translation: CASSRDSRPSPLHF.

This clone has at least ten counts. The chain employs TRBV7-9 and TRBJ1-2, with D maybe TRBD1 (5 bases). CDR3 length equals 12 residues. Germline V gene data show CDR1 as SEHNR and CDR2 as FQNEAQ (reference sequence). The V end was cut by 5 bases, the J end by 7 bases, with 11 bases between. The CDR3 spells CASSRGFGGYTF. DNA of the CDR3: TGTGCCAGCAGCAGGGGTTTCGGTGGCTACACCTTC.

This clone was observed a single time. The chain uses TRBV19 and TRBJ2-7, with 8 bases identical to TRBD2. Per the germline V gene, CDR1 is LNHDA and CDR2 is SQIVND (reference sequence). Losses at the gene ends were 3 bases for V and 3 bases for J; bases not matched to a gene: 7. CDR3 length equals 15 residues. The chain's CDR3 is CASSMGAGGIYEQYF. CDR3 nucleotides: TGTGCCAGTAGTATGGGTGCGGGGGGCATCTACGAGCAGTACTTC.

CDR3 bases: TGTGCCAGCTCCCCCGGGTCCGGCCTTGGCACAGATACGCAGTATTTT. It encodes CASSPGSGLGTDTQYF. The rearrangement links TRBV18 to TRBJ2-3, with D unclear. The V and J ends lost 6 bases and 1 base respectively, with 17 bases between them. Germline assignment: CDR1 KGHSH and CDR2 LQKENI. CDR3 length equals 16 residues.

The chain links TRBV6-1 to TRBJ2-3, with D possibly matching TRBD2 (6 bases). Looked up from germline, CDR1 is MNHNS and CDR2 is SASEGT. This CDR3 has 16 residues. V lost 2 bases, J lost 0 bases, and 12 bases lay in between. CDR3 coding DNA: TGTGCCAGCAGTGAATTTGGGGACTCTAGCACAGATACGCAGTATTTT. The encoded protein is CASSEFGDSSTDTQYF.

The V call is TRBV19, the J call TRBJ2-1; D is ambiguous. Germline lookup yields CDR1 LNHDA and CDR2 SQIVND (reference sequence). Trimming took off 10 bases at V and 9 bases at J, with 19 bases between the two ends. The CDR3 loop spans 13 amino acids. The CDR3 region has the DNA TGTGCCACCAAACAAGAGGCCTTGGTTGAGCAGTTCTTC. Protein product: CATKQEALVEQFF. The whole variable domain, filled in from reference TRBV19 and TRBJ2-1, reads DGGITQSPKYLFRKEGQNVTLSCEQNLNHDAMYWYRQDPGQGLRLIYYSQIVNDFQKGDIAEGYSVSREKKESFPLTVTSAQKNPTAFYLCATKQEALVEQFFGPGTRLTVL.

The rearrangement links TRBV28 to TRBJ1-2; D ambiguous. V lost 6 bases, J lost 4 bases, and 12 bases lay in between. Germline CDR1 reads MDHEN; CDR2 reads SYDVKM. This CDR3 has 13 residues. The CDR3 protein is CASRVQGSYGYTF. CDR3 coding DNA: TGTGCCAGCAGGGTACAAGGTTCCTATGGCTACACCTTC.

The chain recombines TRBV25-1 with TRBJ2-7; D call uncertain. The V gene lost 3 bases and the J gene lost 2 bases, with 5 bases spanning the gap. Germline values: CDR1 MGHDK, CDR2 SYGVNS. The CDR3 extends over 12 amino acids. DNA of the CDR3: TGTGCCAGCAGTGACAGCACCTACGAGCAGTACTTC. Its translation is CASSDSTYEQYF.

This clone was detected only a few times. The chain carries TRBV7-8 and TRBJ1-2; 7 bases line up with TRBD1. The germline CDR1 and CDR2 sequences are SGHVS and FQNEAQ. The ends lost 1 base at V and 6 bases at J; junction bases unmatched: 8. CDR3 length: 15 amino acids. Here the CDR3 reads CASSLVGGVGHGYTF. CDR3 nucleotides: TGTGCCAGCAGCTTAGTAGGGGGCGTAGGGCATGGCTACACCTTC.

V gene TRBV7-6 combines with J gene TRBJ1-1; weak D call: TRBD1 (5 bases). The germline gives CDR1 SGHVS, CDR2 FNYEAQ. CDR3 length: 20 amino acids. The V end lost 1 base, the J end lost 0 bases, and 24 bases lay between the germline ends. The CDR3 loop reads CASSLVFFCQGPDLNTEAFF. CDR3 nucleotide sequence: TGTGCCAGCAGCTTAGTTTTCTTTTGCCAGGGACCGGACCTGAACACTGAAGCTTTCTTT.

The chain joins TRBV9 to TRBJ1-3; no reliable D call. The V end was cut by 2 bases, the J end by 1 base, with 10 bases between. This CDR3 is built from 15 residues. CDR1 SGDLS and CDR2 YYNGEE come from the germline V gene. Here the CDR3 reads CASSVQGFSGNTIYF. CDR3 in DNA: TGTGCCAGCAGCGTTCAAGGGTTTTCTGGAAACACCATATATTTT.

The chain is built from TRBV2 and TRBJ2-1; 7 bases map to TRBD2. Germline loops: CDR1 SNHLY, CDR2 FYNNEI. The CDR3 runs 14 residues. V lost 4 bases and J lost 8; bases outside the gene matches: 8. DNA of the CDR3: TGTGCCAGCAGTGTCTCCCTAGCGGCCCATGAGCAGTTCTTC. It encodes CASSVSLAAHEQFF.